These T cell receptor beta chains were read from a single sample in a study of T cells after yellow fever vaccination. Via MiXCR, TCRdb re-called the 5' RACE reads, giving one row per CDR3 protein. The sample lists a few hundred thousand distinct CDR3 sequences; roughly 7.5% were seen once. The sample consisted of PBMCs, taken approximately 40 days after the first yellow fever vaccination. The receptors shown here come from a young man who received the YFV17D yellow fever vaccine. The CDR3 runs from the conserved cysteine through the conserved F or W. The order of the fields is J gene, V gene, clone size, D gene, CDR3 DNA, CDR3 protein. D genes are given only for firm matches. Some rows have no size entry. The others give once, few or many, or a class for an expanded clone.

J: TRBJ2-6
V: TRBV10-3
size: few
D: .
DNA: TGTGCCATCAGCGTAACCTCTGGGGCCAACGTCCTGACTTTC
CDR3: CAISVTSGANVLTF

J: TRBJ2-5
V: TRBV20-1
size: .
D: .
DNA: TGCAGTGCTGCCTCCGGGGGGCACCAAGAGACCCAGTACTTC
CDR3: CSAASGGHQETQYF

J: TRBJ1-4
V: TRBV5-6
size: few
D: TRBD1
DNA: TGTGCCAGCAGCCTAAAACCCGGGACAGGGAATGAAAAACTGTTTTTT
CDR3: CASSLKPGTGNEKLFF

J: TRBJ2-1
V: TRBV5-1
size: few
D: TRBD1
DNA: TGCGCCAGCAGCTTCCGGGACAGCATTCAACCCCCGGCTAGTGAGCAGTTCTTC
CDR3: CASSFRDSIQPPASEQFF

J: TRBJ2-5
V: TRBV7-2
size: .
D: TRBD2
DNA: TGTGCCAGCAGCTCCGCTAGCGGGGTGGCCGTAGAGACCCAGTACTTC
CDR3: CASSSASGVAVETQYF

J: TRBJ1-2
V: TRBV20-1
size: few
D: .
DNA: TGCAGTGGCGGGGTCACGAGTTCCCCTTATGGCTACACCTTC
CDR3: CSGGVTSSPYGYTF

J: TRBJ1-2
V: TRBV4-3
size: few
D: .
DNA: TGCGCCAGCAGCCAGGATCCTCTAGCTAACTATGGCTACACCTTC
CDR3: CASSQDPLANYGYTF

J: TRBJ2-5
V: TRBV15
size: .
D: .
DNA: TGTGCCACGTCGGGGAACAAAGAGACCCAGTACTTC
CDR3: CATSGNKETQYF

J: TRBJ1-1
V: TRBV19
size: .
D: .
DNA: TGTGCCAGTACGAATAGAAGACTTTCAACAGAAGCTTTCTTT
CDR3: CASTNRRLSTEAFF

J: TRBJ2-3
V: TRBV10-3
size: many
D: TRBD2
DNA: TGTGCCATCAGTGCGACTAGCGGGGTAACAGATACGCAGTATTTT
CDR3: CAISATSGVTDTQYF

J: TRBJ2-1
V: TRBV5-1
size: .
D: .
DNA: TGCGCCAGCAGCATTGACAGCGGCGATGAGCAGTTCTTC
CDR3: CASSIDSGDEQFF

J: TRBJ2-1
V: TRBV18
size: few
D: .
DNA: TGTGCCAGCTCACCTCGCGACAGTAACAATGAGCAGTTCTTC
CDR3: CASSPRDSNNEQFF

J: TRBJ2-7
V: TRBV30
size: .
D: TRBD1
DNA: TGTGCCTGGGGACAGGGTTCCTACGAGCAGTACTTC
CDR3: CAWGQGSYEQYF

J: TRBJ2-1
V: TRBV20-1
size: few
D: TRBD2
DNA: TGCAGTGCCATCCCGGGACTAGCGCATTACAATGAGCAGTTCTTC
CDR3: CSAIPGLAHYNEQFF

J: TRBJ2-3
V: TRBV4-3
size: many
D: TRBD2
DNA: TGCGCCAGCAGCCAAGAGGGGGGGAGCACAGATACGCAGTATTTT
CDR3: CASSQEGGSTDTQYF

J: TRBJ1-1
V: TRBV5-1
size: many
D: .
DNA: TGCGCCAGCAGCACGCCATCACATGAAGCTTTCTTT
CDR3: CASSTPSHEAFF

J: TRBJ2-5
V: TRBV11-2
size: few
D: TRBD2
DNA: TGTGCCAGCAGCTTAGATTTTGGGACTAGCGCCGGCGAGACCCAGTACTTC
CDR3: CASSLDFGTSAGETQYF

J: TRBJ2-1
V: TRBV4-1
size: few
D: .
DNA: TGCGCCAGCAGCCAACGGTCAGGGGGGTCCCACAGTGAGCAGTTCTTC
CDR3: CASSQRSGGSHSEQFF